This T cell receptor (beta chain) came from a study of CD8 T cells in ankylosing spondylitis. The study's findings and limits: Blood of patients with ankylosing spondylitis appeared to be characterized by a TCR beta motif of eight highly homologous variants. Reported data indicate significant enrichment of disease-linked clones within matched ankylosing spondylitis synovial fluid.

This clonotype was observed a few times. Antigen unknown. Libraries of TCR beta came from quantitative 5'-RACE with molecular barcodes. From the 5' RACE reads, TCRdb called clonotypes with MiXCR, one entry per CDR3 protein. The sample has around 31,000 distinct CDR3 sequences; 30% are singletons. The V gene lost 2 bases and the J gene lost 1 base, with 9 bases spanning the gap. The CDR3 contains 14 residues. The germline V gene encodes CDR1 SGHVS and CDR2 FQNEAQ. The chain combines TRBV7-8 with TRBJ2-7; D is possibly TRBD2 (5 bases). The TCR originated in a male donor with ankylosing spondylitis. The specimen was synovial fluid, either unsorted or a sorted T cell fraction (not recorded which). CDR3 loop: CASSLPGSSYEQYV. The CDR3 DNA reads as TGTGCCAGCAGCTTACCGGGGTCTTCCTACGAGCAGTACGTC.